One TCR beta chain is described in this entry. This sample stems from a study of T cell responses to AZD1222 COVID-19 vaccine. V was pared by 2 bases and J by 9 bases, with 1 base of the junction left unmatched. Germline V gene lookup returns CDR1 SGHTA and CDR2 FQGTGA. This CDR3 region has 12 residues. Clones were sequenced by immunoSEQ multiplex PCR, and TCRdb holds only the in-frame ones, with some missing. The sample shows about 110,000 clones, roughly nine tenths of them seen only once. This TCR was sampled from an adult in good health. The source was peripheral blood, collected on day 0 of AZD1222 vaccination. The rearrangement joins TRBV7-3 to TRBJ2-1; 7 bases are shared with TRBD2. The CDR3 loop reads CASSLSGGEQFF. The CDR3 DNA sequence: TGTGCCAGCAGCTTATCGGGGGGTGAGCAGTTCTTC. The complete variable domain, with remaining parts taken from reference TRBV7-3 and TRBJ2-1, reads GAGVSQTPSNKVTEKGKYVELRCDPISGHTALYWYRQSLGQGPEFLIYFQGTGAADDSGLPNDRFFAVRPEGSVSTLKIQRTERGDSAVYLCASSLSGGEQFFGPGTRLTVL.